A selection of T cell receptor beta chains follows, all from one sample in a study of response to subunit inactivated influenza vaccine. TCRdb independently ran MiXCR on the RT-PCR reads; one entry per CDR3 protein. This sample has under 200,000 distinct CDR3 sequences, with around 11% found just once. Sample: CD8+ T cells sorted from PBMCs, taken roughly 24 months after vaccination. The receptors come from a man in his fifties or sixties who received an inactivated influenza vaccine. CDR3s include the opening cysteine and the closing phenylalanine or tryptophan. A D gene is named only where the DNA matches it firmly. Not all rows give a size; the values are once, few, many and, for expanded clones, a class.

cdr3_nt cdr3_aa clone_size d_call j_call v_call
TGTGCCAGCAGCTTATATTTCACGGGACAGGTCGATCAGCCCCAGCATTTT CASSLYFTGQVDQPQHF few TRBD1 TRBJ1-5 TRBV7-8
TGTGCCTGGAGTAATGCAGGAAATCAGCCCCAGCATTTT CAWSNAGNQPQHF NA NA TRBJ1-5 TRBV30
TGTGCCTGGAGTGTAACGGGCTACAATGAGCAGTTCTTC CAWSVTGYNEQFF few NA TRBJ2-1 TRBV30
TGTGCCAGCAGTGAAAGGGAGACCTACAATGAGCAGTTCTTC CASSERETYNEQFF many NA TRBJ2-1 TRBV6-1
TGCAGCGTTGAAGGTGGGTGGCAAACTGAAGCTTTCTTT CSVEGGWQTEAFF NA NA TRBJ1-1 TRBV29-1
TGTGCCAGCAGCTTGGCCCCGGACGTCTGCTACGAGCAGTACTTC CASSLAPDVCYEQYF few NA TRBJ2-7 TRBV5-5
TGTGCCAGCAGCTTAGGTTCCAGGGTTGACATTCAGTACTTC CASSLGSRVDIQYF few NA TRBJ2-4 TRBV7-9
TGTGCCAGCAGCTTAGCGTCTGAGGGGCATTGGCAGTTCTTC CASSLASEGHWQFF many NA TRBJ2-1 TRBV7-6
TGTGCCAGCAGCGCCTCGGGACAGCCCTACGAGCAGTACTTC CASSASGQPYEQYF few TRBD1 TRBJ2-7 TRBV9
TGTGCCAGCAGCCAACAGGGGAGTTCTACCTACGAGCAGTACTTC CASSQQGSSTYEQYF few TRBD1 TRBJ2-7 TRBV7-8
TGTGCCAGCAGTGAACCCAGGACTGAACACTCCTACGAGCAGTACTTC CASSEPRTEHSYEQYF many NA TRBJ2-7 TRBV6-1
TGCGCCAGCAGCCAAGTTTTACGAGACTCTGGAAACACCATATATTTT CASSQVLRDSGNTIYF many NA TRBJ1-3 TRBV4-1
TGCAGCGTTGTATTAGGGGAGACCGGGGAGCTGTTTTTT CSVVLGETGELFF NA NA TRBJ2-2 TRBV29-1
TGTGCCATCAGTGAGTCCCAGGGGGCGGGATACGAGCAGTACTTC CAISESQGAGYEQYF NA TRBD1 TRBJ2-7 TRBV10-3
TGTGCCAGCAAAGTTGATCCCAACTGGGAGACCCAGTACTTC CASKVDPNWETQYF few NA TRBJ2-5 TRBV2
TGTGCCAGCAGCTCTATAGCGGGGGGTGACACAGATACGCAGTATTTT CASSSIAGGDTDTQYF NA TRBD2 TRBJ2-3 TRBV7-6
TGTGCCAGCAGCAAAGTTCTAGAGACCCAGTACTTC CASSKVLETQYF once NA TRBJ2-5 TRBV21-1
TGTGCCAGCAGTTACGCCACGAACACTGAAGCTTTCTTT CASSYATNTEAFF NA NA TRBJ1-1 TRBV6-5
TGTGCCAGCAGTTACTCTGGGGGAACAGATACGCAGTATTTT CASSYSGGTDTQYF NA NA TRBJ2-3 TRBV6-2/TRBV6-3
TGCAGTGCTAGAGCAACACTAGCGGGAGAGGGCTACGAGCAGTACTTC CSARATLAGEGYEQYF NA TRBD2 TRBJ2-7 TRBV20-1
TGTGCCATCAGTGAGGACCCACTAGCGGGAGACACAGATACGCAGTATTTT CAISEDPLAGDTDTQYF NA TRBD2 TRBJ2-3 TRBV10-3
TGCAGCGTTTACACCGGGACAGGTACCTACGAGCAGTACTTC CSVYTGTGTYEQYF few TRBD1 TRBJ2-7 TRBV29-1
TGTGCCACCAGTGATTGGTCAGCCGGACTAACTTTATACAATGAGCAGTTCTTC CATSDWSAGLTLYNEQFF many NA TRBJ2-1 TRBV24-1
TGCAGCGTTGAAGGTTCCTTGGGACAGGGGATTTACGAGCAGTACTTC CSVEGSLGQGIYEQYF many TRBD1 TRBJ2-7 TRBV29-1
TGCGCCAGCAGCCAAGCGGGGGGGCCCGGGTATGAGCAGTTCTTC CASSQAGGPGYEQFF NA TRBD2 TRBJ2-1 TRBV5-1
TGTGCCAGCAGCCTCAAGGGAGACACTTACTACGAGCAGTACTTC CASSLKGDTYYEQYF few NA TRBJ2-7 TRBV5-5